Shown below are 27 T cell receptor beta chains from a single sample sequenced in a study of blood T cell repertoires in COVID-19. Clones were sequenced by immunoSEQ multiplex PCR, and TCRdb holds only the in-frame ones, with some missing. The sample includes over 300,000 clones, approximately 90% of them seen just once. The sample comprised PBMCs or T cells enriched from blood (not recorded which). Receptor source: a woman aged 25 to 39 who had recovered from COVID-19.

This chain links TRBV11-3 with TRBJ2-3, with 8 positions matching TRBD2. Unmatched junction bases numbered 5, after V lost 4 bases and J lost 2 bases. This CDR3 contains 15 residues. Germline CDR1 is SGHNT and CDR2 is YENEEA. In DNA form, the CDR3 reads TGTGCCAGCAGCTCACGCGGGGGGCTCACAGATACGCAGTATTTT. This sequence encodes CASSSRGGLTDTQYF.

The chain has TRBV6-4 and TRBJ2-2; 8 bases align to TRBD2. CDR3 length: 17 amino acids. V was pared by 3 bases and J by 0 bases, with 6 bases of the junction left unmatched. Germline V gene data show CDR1 as MRHNA and CDR2 as SNTAGT. CDR3 DNA: TGTGCCAGCAGTGAGGCGGGGGGAGCCGCGAACACCGGGGAGCTGTTTTTT. Translation: CASSEAGGAANTGELFF.

The V gene is TRBV6-6, the J gene TRBJ1-6, with TRBD1 matching 10 bases. Germline loops: CDR1 MNHNY, CDR2 SVGAGI (reference sequence). The ends lost 4 bases at V and 8 bases at J; junction bases unmatched: 8. CDR3 length: 16 amino acids. CDR3 coding DNA: TGTGCCAGCAGTTCCGACCCGGGACAGGGGCATTCACCCCTCCACTTT. Translated, it gives CASSSDPGQGHSPLHF.

The chain has TRBV2 and TRBJ2-5; 10 nucleotides line up with TRBD2. The V segment lost 6 bases and the J segment 1 base; nucleotides outside the gene matches: 5. The CDR3 has 15 residues. Germline CDR1 SNHLY, CDR2 FYNNEI. In DNA form, the CDR3 reads TGTGCCAGCAGCCAGCTAGCGGGGGCCCAAGAGACCCAGTACTTC. This encodes CASSQLAGAQETQYF.

V gene TRBV19 combines with J gene TRBJ2-5, with 8 bases that match TRBD1. Germline V gene data show CDR1 as LNHDA and CDR2 as SQIVND (reference sequence). The CDR3 is 16 residues long. J was trimmed by 5 bases and V by 6 bases; bases with no gene match: 14. CDR3 sequence reads: CASSRNQGARGETQYF. DNA of the CDR3: TGTGCCAGTAGCAGAAACCAGGGGGCGAGGGGTGAGACCCAGTACTTC. The full variable domain, its missing parts supplied by reference TRBV19 and TRBJ2-5, is DGGITQSPKYLFRKEGQNVTLSCEQNLNHDAMYWYRQDPGQGLRLIYYSQIVNDFQKGDIAEGYSVSREKKESFPLTVTSAQKNPTAFYLCASSRNQGARGETQYFGPGTRLLVL.

The chain couples TRBV19 to TRBJ1-5; tentative D call: TRBD1 (5 bases). CDR1 and CDR2 (germline): LNHDA, SQIVND (reference sequence). Trimming removed 5 bases from V and 3 bases from J, with 11 bases in between. The CDR3 covers 14 residues. CDR3 sequence (DNA): TGTGCCAGTAGTGCGGACAAAGACAATCAGCCCCAGCATTTT. The encoded protein is CASSADKDNQPQHF.

This chain connects TRBV6-5 to TRBJ1-1, with a possible D match to TRBD1 (5 bases). With 10 bases removed from V and 3 bases from J, the gap between germline ends came to 12 bases. The V gene's germline CDR1 is MNHEY and CDR2 SVGAGI. The CDR3 is 12 residues long. The CDR3, as DNA: TGTGCCACCGCCTGGGGGGACACTGAAGCTTTCTTT. Its translation is CATAWGDTEAFF.

By frequency in the sample, this clone is medium-sized. V and J are TRBV10-1 and TRBJ2-7, with D hard to call. This CDR3 region has 11 residues. The V gene's germline CDR1 is WNHNN and CDR2 SYGVQD (reference sequence). V lost 7 bases and J 7 bases, leaving 11 bases between the germline ends. The CDR3 region has the DNA TGCGCCAGCATAAGCGTGTGGGAGCAGTACTTC. It encodes CASISVWEQYF.

The V call is TRBV2, the J call TRBJ1-1; D not resolved. CDR1 is SNHLY, CDR2 FYNNEI, per germline. With 6 bases removed from V and 5 bases from J, the gap between germline ends came to 19 bases. The CDR3 contains 15 residues. The CDR3 DNA reads TGTGCCAGCAGGACCCCAACAGAGGGAGGGACTGAAGCTTTCTTT. Protein sequence: CASRTPTEGGTEAFF.

The chain carries TRBV5-1 and TRBJ1-2; TRBD1 might be the D (6 bases). CDR1 is SGHRS, CDR2 YFSETQ, per germline. The V end lost 0 bases, the J end lost 8 bases, and 17 bases lay between the germline ends. This CDR3 has 15 amino acids. The CDR3: CASSLDRVKAEGYTF. Written as DNA, the CDR3 is TGCGCCAGCAGCTTGGACAGGGTGAAGGCTGAAGGCTACACCTTC. The whole variable domain, remainder taken from reference TRBV5-1 and TRBJ1-2, is KAGVTQTPRYLIKTRGQQVTLSCSPISGHRSVSWYQQTPGQGLQFLFEYFSETQRNKGNFPGRFSGRQFSNSRSEMNVSTLELGDSALYLCASSLDRVKAEGYTFGSGTRLTVV.

This sequence joins TRBV5-6 and TRBJ1-1; weak D call: TRBD1 (5 bases). The germline CDR1 and CDR2 sequences are SGHDT and YYEEEE. V lost 1 base and J lost 4, with 14 bases in between. CDR3 size: 15 residues. The CDR3 protein is CASSLLGGGVTEAFF. The CDR3 nucleotides are TGTGCCAGCAGCTTGTTAGGCGGGGGTGTCACTGAAGCTTTCTTT. Full variable domain (remainder filled in from reference TRBV5-6 and TRBJ1-1): DAGVTQSPTHLIKTRGQQVTLRCSPKSGHDTVSWYQQALGQGPQFIFQYYEEEERQRGNFPDRFSGHQFPNYSSELNVNALLLGDSALYLCASSLLGGGVTEAFFGQGTRLTVV.

The rearrangement links TRBV2 to TRBJ1-4; 9 bases fit TRBD1. CDR1 is SNHLY and CDR2 is FYNNEI in the germline V gene. The trim removed 5 bases at V and 7 bases at J, leaving 5 bases unmatched. CDR3 size: 14 residues. The CDR3 DNA follows: TGTGCCAGCAGTCAGACAGGGGGGAGTGAAAAACTGTTTTTT. Translated, it gives CASSQTGGSEKLFF.

This clone appeared a few times. This chain connects TRBV29-1 to TRBJ1-2; D is unresolved. Trimming pared 3 bases from V and 7 bases from J, leaving 9 bases between. The CDR3 is 11 residues long. The germline CDR1 and CDR2 sequences are SQVTM and ANQGSEA. The DNA for the CDR3 is TGCAGCGTTGACAGTGATCCTGGCTACACCTTC. Protein sequence: CSVDSDPGYTF. Drawing the rest from reference TRBV29-1 and TRBJ1-2, the complete variable domain is SAVISQKPSRDICQRGTSLTIQCQVDSQVTMMFWYRQQPGQSLTLIATANQGSEATYESGFVIDKFPISRPNLTFSTLTVSNMSPEDSSIYLCSVDSDPGYTFGSGTRLTVV.

The V call is TRBV19, the J call TRBJ1-2, with D possibly TRBD1 on 5 matching bases. The CDR3 loop spans 14 amino acids. Germline V gene lookup returns CDR1 LNHDA and CDR2 SQIVND (reference sequence). With 1 base removed from V and 4 bases from J, the gap between germline ends came to 10 bases. In DNA form, the CDR3 reads TGTGCCAGTAGTATAGTAGGGGATGGCTATGGCTACACCTTC. Amino acid sequence: CASSIVGDGYGYTF.

J is TRBJ1-3 and V is TRBV2; 7 bases agree with TRBD1. With V trimmed by 6 bases and J by 0 bases, 5 bases remained unmatched. The germline gives CDR1 SNHLY, CDR2 FYNNEI. The CDR3 is made up of 15 amino acids. The CDR3 DNA sequence: TGTGCCAGCAGACCCCAGGGGGTCTCTGGAAACACCATATATTTT. Translation: CASRPQGVSGNTIYF.

This chain joins TRBV20-1 and TRBJ1-5; maybe TRBD1 (6 bases). Germline CDR1 DFQATT, CDR2 SNEGSKA (reference sequence). The CDR3 is 16 amino acids. The V and J ends lost 3 bases and 2 bases respectively, with 17 bases between them. The chain's CDR3 is CSASRPSGGGNQPQHF. CDR3 in DNA: TGCAGTGCTAGTAGGCCTTCGGGGGGCGGCAATCAGCCCCAGCATTTT.

The chain couples TRBV19 to TRBJ1-1; D is perhaps TRBD1 (5 bases). CDR3 length: 12 residues. Trimming removed 4 bases at V and 8 bases at J, with 11 bases between. Germline V lookup: CDR1 LNHDA, CDR2 SQIVND (reference sequence). The CDR3 region is CASSTWGGEAFF. For the CDR3, the DNA is TGTGCCAGTAGTACCTGGGGGGGGGAAGCTTTCTTT. Supplemented by reference TRBV19 and TRBJ1-1, the full variable domain reads DGGITQSPKYLFRKEGQNVTLSCEQNLNHDAMYWYRQDPGQGLRLIYYSQIVNDFQKGDIAEGYSVSREKKESFPLTVTSAQKNPTAFYLCASSTWGGEAFFGQGTRLTVV.

Of note for this clone: Other DNA sequences from this sample encode an identical CDR3 as well. V usage is TRBV5-1 and J usage is TRBJ2-3; TRBD1 might be the D (6 bases). The CDR3 totals 15 residues. Trimming cost V 0 bases and J 1 base, with 9 bases left between them. Germline loops: CDR1 SGHRS, CDR2 YFSETQ. The CDR3 loop reads CASSLAGVGTDTQYF. The CDR3 coding sequence is TGCGCCAGCAGCTTGGCAGGGGTGGGCACAGATACGCAGTATTTT.

The chain has TRBV30 and TRBJ1-5; no firm D call. Germline assignment: CDR1 GTSNPN and CDR2 SVGIG (reference sequence). Trimming removed 1 base at V and 6 bases at J, with 10 bases between. This CDR3 contains 13 residues. DNA of the CDR3: TGTGCCTGGAGTGCCCAGGCGTCTCAGCCCCAGCATTTT. This sequence encodes CAWSAQASQPQHF.

This chain links TRBV6-5 with TRBJ1-6, with TRBD1 matching over 9 bases. The CDR3 is 15 amino acids. The germline CDR1 and CDR2 sequences are MNHEY and SVGAGI. Unmatched junction bases numbered 9, after V lost 6 bases and J lost 9 bases. The CDR3 spells CASSKPPDRGSPLHF. The DNA for the CDR3 is TGTGCCAGCAGCAAACCCCCGGACAGGGGTTCACCCCTCCACTTT.

The chain recombines TRBV15 with TRBJ2-1; 9 bases map to TRBD2. CDR3 size: 16 residues. Germline loops: CDR1 LNHNV, CDR2 YYDKDF (reference sequence). After removal of 0 bases from V and 5 bases from J, the junction contained 5 bases not matched to a gene. Here the CDR3 reads CATSRDGGGADNEQFF. The CDR3 DNA reads TGTGCCACCAGCAGAGACGGCGGGGGGGCCGACAATGAGCAGTTCTTC.

This chain joins TRBV19 and TRBJ1-2; 9 bases are a match to TRBD1. The junction had 7 bases not matched to a gene; V was cut back by 3 bases and J by 8 bases. Germline-derived CDR1 and CDR2 are LNHDA and SQIVND (reference sequence). There are 14 residues in the CDR3. The CDR3: CASSMVQGAGGYTF. Written as DNA, the CDR3 is TGTGCCAGTAGTATGGTACAGGGGGCCGGAGGCTACACCTTC.

The rearrangement joins TRBV4-2 to TRBJ1-2; D is perhaps TRBD1 (6 bases). This CDR3 comprises 16 residues. Germline values: CDR1 LGHNA, CDR2 YNFKEQ. V dropped 4 bases and J dropped 2 bases, with 17 bases sitting between them. Here the CDR3 reads CASSPSQGGENYGYTF. CDR3 DNA: TGTGCCAGCAGCCCCTCCCAAGGGGGGGAGAACTATGGCTACACCTTC.

The chain recombines TRBV4-1 with TRBJ2-3; D might be TRBD2 (5 bases). Per the germline V gene, CDR1 is MGHRA and CDR2 is YSYEKL. The CDR3 sequence is 14 residues long. V was trimmed by 3 bases and J by 8 bases, leaving 15 bases between them. CDR3: CASSQAPGVGTQYF. CDR3 in DNA: TGCGCCAGCAGCCAGGCCCCCGGGGTCGGTACGCAGTATTTT.

In its sample, this clone was seen a few times. The chain has TRBV7-2 and TRBJ2-2; D gene unclear. The ends were cut back, 2 bases at V and 6 bases at J, with 13 bases in the middle. This CDR3 is 15 amino acids long. Germline CDR1 SGHTA, CDR2 FQGNSA. The CDR3 spells CASSLTVSSSGELFF. The CDR3 bases are TGTGCCAGCAGCTTAACTGTGAGTTCCTCCGGGGAGCTGTTTTTT.

This clone was detected only a few times. CDR3 bases: TGTGCCAGCAGCTTGGGCGCGTCAGATGCTCGCAATCAGCCCCAGCATTTT. It encodes CASSLGASDARNQPQHF. The chain is built from TRBV7-9 and TRBJ1-5; D call uncertain. The ends were cut back, 3 bases at V and 2 bases at J, with 17 bases in the middle. Germline V gene data show CDR1 as SEHNR and CDR2 as FQNEAQ (reference sequence). The CDR3 is 17 residues long. Drawing the rest from reference TRBV7-9 and TRBJ1-5, the complete variable domain is DTGVSQNPRHKITKRGQNVTFRCDPISEHNRLYWYRQTLGQGPEFLTYFQNEAQLEKSRLLSDRFSAERPKGSFSTLEIQRTEQGDSAMYLCASSLGASDARNQPQHFGDGTRLSIL.

V usage is TRBV10-1 and J usage is TRBJ1-2, with unresolved D. The germline CDR1 and CDR2 sequences are WNHNN and SYGVQD (reference sequence). The CDR3 loop spans 14 amino acids. V was cut by 2 bases and J by 0 bases, with 7 bases left in between. CDR3 DNA: TGCGCCAGCAGTGAGCTACAGTCTAACTATGGCTACACCTTC. Translated: CASSELQSNYGYTF.